This section outlines one T cell receptor beta chain sequence together with its context. The antigen remains undetermined. This record comes from a study of T cell repertoires in cytomegalovirus infection. Points from the study as a whole: What dominated the ex vivo response were HLA-C-restricted CMV-specific TCR beta clonotypes.

TCRdb analysed the reads with MiXCR anew, one entry per CDR3 protein. Of approximately 550,000 distinct CDR3 sequences in the sample, about 17% were seen once. The CDR3 runs to 15 residues. Looked up from germline, CDR1 is SGDLS and CDR2 is YYNGEE. V shed 0 bases, J shed 5 bases, and the junction held 5 bases outside the gene matches. Sequencing input: CD8+ T cells from PBMCs. The sequence came from a human donor in good health (CMV status not recorded). Some clones in this sample may be carry-over from other donors' samples. This rearrangement joins TRBV9 to TRBJ2-7, with 10 bases fitting TRBD2. The CDR3, as DNA: TGTGCCAGCAGCGTAGGAGGGACTAGCGTGAACGAGCAGTACTTC. It is translated as CASSVGGTSVNEQYF.